The T cell receptor (beta chain) described here comes from a study of cytomegalovirus exposure and HLA in healthy donors. The study's findings and limits: The study designated 160 or so TCR beta chains cytomegalovirus-associated.

Primers: 60 Vbeta forward and 13 Jbeta reverse. Measured with immunoSEQ multiplex PCR; TCRdb has only the in-frame clones, and not every one. Here the sample spans about 120,000 clones, about 61% being singletons. About this clone itself: Its target is not known.

This receptor was identified in a man between 18 and 29 years old in good health and CMV-seropositive. Sequenced material: PBMCs.

The CDR3 region is CASSPSGLAGRAGELFF. The CDR3, as DNA: TGTGCCAGCAGCCCATCCGGACTAGCGGGACGGGCCGGGGAGCTGTTTTTT. The chain uses TRBV13 and TRBJ2-2, with TRBD2 matching over 12 bases. The CDR3 is 17 amino acids. V shed 5 bases and J 6 bases; nucleotides not matched to a gene: 10. Germline assignment: CDR1 PRHDT and CDR2 FYEKMQ (reference sequence).